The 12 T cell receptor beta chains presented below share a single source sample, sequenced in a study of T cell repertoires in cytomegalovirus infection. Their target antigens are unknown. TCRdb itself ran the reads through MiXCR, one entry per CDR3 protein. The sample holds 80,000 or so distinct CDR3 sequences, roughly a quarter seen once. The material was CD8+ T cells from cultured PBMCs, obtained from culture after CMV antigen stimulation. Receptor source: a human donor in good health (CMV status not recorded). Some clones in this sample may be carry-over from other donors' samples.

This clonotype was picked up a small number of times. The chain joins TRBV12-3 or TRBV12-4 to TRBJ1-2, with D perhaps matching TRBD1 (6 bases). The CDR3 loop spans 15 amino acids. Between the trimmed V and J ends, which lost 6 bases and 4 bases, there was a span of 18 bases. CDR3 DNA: TGTGCCAGCAGCGGCGGGTCGGGACAAGTCTATGGCTACACCTTC. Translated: CASSGGSGQVYGYTF.

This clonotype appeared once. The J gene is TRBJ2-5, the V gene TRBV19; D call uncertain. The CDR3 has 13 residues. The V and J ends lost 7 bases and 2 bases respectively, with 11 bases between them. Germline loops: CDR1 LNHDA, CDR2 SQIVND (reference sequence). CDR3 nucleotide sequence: TGTGCCAGTAACTCAAGGCTGCAAGAGACCCAGTACTTC. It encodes CASNSRLQETQYF.

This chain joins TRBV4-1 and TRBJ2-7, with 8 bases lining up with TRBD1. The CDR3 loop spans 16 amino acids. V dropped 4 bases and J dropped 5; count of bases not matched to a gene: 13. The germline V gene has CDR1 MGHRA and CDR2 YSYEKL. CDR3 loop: CASSLSMTGASHEQYF. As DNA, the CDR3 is TGCGCCAGCAGCCTCTCTATGACAGGGGCGTCTCACGAGCAGTACTTC.

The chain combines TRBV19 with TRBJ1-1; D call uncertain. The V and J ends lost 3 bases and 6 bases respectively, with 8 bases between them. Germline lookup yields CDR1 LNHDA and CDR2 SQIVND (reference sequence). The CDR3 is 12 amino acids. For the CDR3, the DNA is TGTGCCAGTAGTATTGGGGTCGCTGAAGCTTTCTTT. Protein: CASSIGVAEAFF.

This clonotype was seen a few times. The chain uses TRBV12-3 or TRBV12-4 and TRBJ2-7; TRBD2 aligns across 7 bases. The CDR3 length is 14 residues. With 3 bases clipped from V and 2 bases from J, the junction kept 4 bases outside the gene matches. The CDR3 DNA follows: TGTGCCAGCAGTTTCGCTAGCGGAGCCTACGAGCAGTACTTC. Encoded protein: CASSFASGAYEQYF.

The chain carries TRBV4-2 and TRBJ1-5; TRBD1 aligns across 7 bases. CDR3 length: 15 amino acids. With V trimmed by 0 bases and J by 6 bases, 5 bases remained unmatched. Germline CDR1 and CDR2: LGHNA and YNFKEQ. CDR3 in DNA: TGTGCCAGCAGCCAAGAAGAACAGGGGAGTCAGCCCCAGCATTTT. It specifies CASSQEEQGSQPQHF.

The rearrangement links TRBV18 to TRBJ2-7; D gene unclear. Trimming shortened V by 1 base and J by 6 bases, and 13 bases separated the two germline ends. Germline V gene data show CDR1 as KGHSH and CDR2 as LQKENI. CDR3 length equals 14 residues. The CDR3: CASSPRTDPAEQYF. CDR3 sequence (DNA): TGTGCCAGCTCACCACGCACGGACCCGGCCGAGCAGTACTTC.

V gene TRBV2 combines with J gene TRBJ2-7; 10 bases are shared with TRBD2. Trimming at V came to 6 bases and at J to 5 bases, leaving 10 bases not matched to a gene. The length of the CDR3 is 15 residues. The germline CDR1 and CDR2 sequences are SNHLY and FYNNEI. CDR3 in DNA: TGTGCCAGCAGCCCCCGGCTAGCGGGGGTCGACGAGCAGTACTTC. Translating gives CASSPRLAGVDEQYF.

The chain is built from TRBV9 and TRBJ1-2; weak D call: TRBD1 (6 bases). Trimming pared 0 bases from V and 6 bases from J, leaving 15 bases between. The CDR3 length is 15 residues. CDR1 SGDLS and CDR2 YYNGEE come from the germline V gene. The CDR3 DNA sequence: TGTGCCAGCAGCGTAGCGCAACAGGGAAATGATGGCTACACCTTC. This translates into CASSVAQQGNDGYTF. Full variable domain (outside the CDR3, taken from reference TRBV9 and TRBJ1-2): DSGVTQTPKHLITATGQRVTLRCSPRSGDLSVYWYQQSLDQGLQFLIQYYNGEERAKGNILERFSAQQFPDLHSELNLSSLELGDSALYFCASSVAQQGNDGYTFGSGTRLTVV.

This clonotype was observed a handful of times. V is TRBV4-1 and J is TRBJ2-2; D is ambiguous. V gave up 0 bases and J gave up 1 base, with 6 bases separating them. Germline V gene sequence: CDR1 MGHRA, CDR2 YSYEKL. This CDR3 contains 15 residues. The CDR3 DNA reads TGCGCCAGCAGCCAAGACACTGTGAACACCGGGGAGCTGTTTTTT. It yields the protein CASSQDTVNTGELFF.

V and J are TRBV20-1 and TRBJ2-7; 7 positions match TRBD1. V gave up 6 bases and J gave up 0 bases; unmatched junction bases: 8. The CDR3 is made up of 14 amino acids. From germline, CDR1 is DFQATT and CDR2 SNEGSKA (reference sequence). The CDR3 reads CSARDSAYSYEQYF. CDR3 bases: TGCAGTGCCAGGGACAGCGCTTACTCCTACGAGCAGTACTTC.

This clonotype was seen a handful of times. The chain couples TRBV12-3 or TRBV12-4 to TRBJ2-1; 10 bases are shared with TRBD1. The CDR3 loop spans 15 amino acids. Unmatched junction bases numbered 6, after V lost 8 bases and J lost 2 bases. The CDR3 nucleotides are TGTGCCAGCGGGGCCGGGACAGGGGCCTACAATGAGCAGTTCTTC. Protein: CASGAGTGAYNEQFF.